These 20 T cell receptor beta chains were sequenced from one sample in a study of blood T cell repertoires in COVID-19. Profiled with immunoSEQ multiplex PCR; TCRdb holds only in-frame clones, not every one. Here the sample spans 250,000 to 350,000 clones, about 88% being singletons. Material for sequencing was peripheral blood. Source of these receptors: a woman aged 70-85 years with COVID-19, enrolled during active disease.

This chain uses TRBV12-5 with TRBJ1-4, with TRBD1 identical over 7 bases. The germline CDR1 and CDR2 sequences are LGHNT and FRNRAP. CDR3 length equals 15 residues. After removal of 1 base from V and 7 bases from J, the junction contained 6 bases not matched to a gene. CDR3 sequence reads: CASGLAGGKSEKLFF. The CDR3 DNA reads TGTGCTAGTGGTTTGGCAGGGGGTAAAAGTGAAAAACTGTTTTTT.

V usage is TRBV6-2 or TRBV6-3 and J usage is TRBJ1-2; 8 bases align to TRBD1. J gave up 4 bases and V 6 bases, and 19 bases lay outside the gene matches. CDR3 size: 18 residues. Germline V gene sequence: CDR1 MNHEY, CDR2 SVGEGT. The DNA for the CDR3 is TGTGCCAGCAGCTCAACGCTCGGACGTGACAGGGGTCCCTATGGCTACACCTTC. As protein: CASSSTLGRDRGPYGYTF.

This clone was detected a few times. The gene calls are TRBV29-1 and TRBJ1-6, with D possibly TRBD1 on 5 matching bases. CDR3 length: 15 residues. V was clipped by 2 bases and J by 9 bases, with 17 bases between them. From germline, CDR1 is SQVTM and CDR2 ANQGSEA. For the CDR3, the DNA is TGCAGCGTTGAAATGAGGACACCGTTCCTTTCACCCCTCCACTTT. It codes for CSVEMRTPFLSPLHF.

This chain links TRBV6-1 with TRBJ2-7; a weak D match, TRBD2 (6 bases). Trimming left V 0 bases short and J 4 bases short, with 19 bases between. The CDR3 covers 17 residues. The germline V gene has CDR1 MNHNS and CDR2 SASEGT. CDR3 nucleotide sequence: TGTGCCAGCAGTGAAGCGCGGGGATGGGGGTCCCTTTACGAGCAGTACTTC. This translates into CASSEARGWGSLYEQYF.

This clone was seen only a few times. The rearrangement links TRBV6-5 to TRBJ1-1, with 10 bases identical to TRBD1. Trimming took 4 bases from V and 4 from J; bases not matched to a gene: 9. Germline values: CDR1 MNHEY, CDR2 SVGAGI. This CDR3 contains 16 residues. The CDR3 region is CASSSPRDRGRTEAFF. The CDR3, as DNA: TGTGCCAGCAGTTCCCCTAGGGACAGGGGTCGCACTGAAGCTTTCTTT.

V is TRBV7-6 and J is TRBJ2-3; 11 bases map to TRBD2. V lost 1 base, J lost 5 bases, and 8 bases stayed unmatched. There are 17 residues in the CDR3. Per the germline V gene, CDR1 is SGHVS and CDR2 is FNYEAQ. CDR3 in amino acids: CASSLEASGGRGDTQYF. CDR3 bases: TGTGCCAGCAGCTTAGAAGCTAGCGGGGGGCGGGGAGATACGCAGTATTTT.

The DNA of the CDR3 is TGTGCCAGCAGCTCTGGACAGACTTCTAATGAAAAACTGTTTTTT. It codes for CASSSGQTSNEKLFF. The rearrangement joins TRBV9 to TRBJ1-4; perhaps TRBD1 as D (6 bases). CDR3 length: 15 residues. Per germline, CDR1 SGDLS and CDR2 YYNGEE. The V end lost 4 bases, the J end lost 3 bases, and 13 bases lay between the germline ends.

The chain is built from TRBV7-2 and TRBJ2-5; weak D call: TRBD2 (5 bases). The CDR3 loop spans 13 amino acids. V was trimmed by 5 bases and J by 6 bases, leaving 13 bases between them. Germline V gene data show CDR1 as SGHTA and CDR2 as FQGNSA. This CDR3 reads CASSPPLAKTQYF. DNA of the CDR3: TGTGCCAGCAGCCCTCCATTAGCGAAGACCCAGTACTTC. The full variable domain, its missing parts supplied by reference TRBV7-2 and TRBJ2-5, is GAGVSQSPSNKVTEKGKDVELRCDPISGHTALYWYRQSLGQGLEFLIYFQGNSAPDKSGLPSDRFSAERTGGSVSTLTIQRTQQEDSAVYLCASSPPLAKTQYFGPGTRLLVL.

This rearrangement joins TRBV30 to TRBJ2-3; 11 bases line up with TRBD1. Germline loops: CDR1 GTSNPN, CDR2 SVGIG (reference sequence). This CDR3 spans 16 amino acids. The V gene end was trimmed by 7 bases and the J gene end by 2 bases; junction bases not matched to a gene: 11. As DNA, the CDR3 is TGTGCCTCAAGAGGTGGGACAGGGGGTACCACAGATACGCAGTATTTT. It encodes CASRGGTGGTTDTQYF.

J is TRBJ2-1 and V is TRBV24-1; D is unclear. V shed 3 bases and J shed 8 bases, with 4 bases lying between them. This CDR3 comprises 11 residues. Germline CDR1 reads KGHDR; CDR2 reads SFDVKD. CDR3 DNA sequence: TGTGCCACCAGTGATAGCTATGAGCAGTTCTTC. Amino acid sequence: CATSDSYEQFF.

The rearrangement joins TRBV27 to TRBJ2-7; no definite D call. The V end lost 0 bases, the J end lost 8 bases, and 11 bases lay between the germline ends. The CDR3 runs 13 residues. CDR1 and CDR2 (germline): MNHEY, SMNVEV (reference sequence). CDR3 residues: CASSLSRVHKQYF. CDR3 nucleotide sequence: TGTGCCAGCAGTTTATCCCGGGTCCACAAGCAGTACTTC.

This rearrangement joins TRBV2 to TRBJ1-2; 10 nucleotides line up with TRBD1. The germline V gene has CDR1 SNHLY and CDR2 FYNNEI. V gave up 1 base and J gave up 2 bases; unmatched junction bases: 1. This CDR3 is built from 15 residues. CDR3 loop: CASSEGQGANYGYTF. DNA for the CDR3: TGTGCCAGCAGTGAAGGACAGGGGGCAAACTATGGCTACACCTTC.

In DNA form, the CDR3 reads TGTGCCAGCCGTTTCAACTCCGGGACAGATGGCTACACCTTC. It encodes CASRFNSGTDGYTF. The chain couples TRBV2 to TRBJ1-2; 7 bases are a match to TRBD1. Per germline, CDR1 SNHLY and CDR2 FYNNEI. CDR3 length equals 14 residues. Losses at the gene ends were 8 bases for V and 6 bases for J; bases not matched to a gene: 12. Using reference TRBV2 and TRBJ1-2 for the parts outside the CDR3, the full variable domain is EPEVTQTPSHQVTQMGQEVILRCVPISNHLYFYWYRQILGQKVEFLVSFYNNEISEKSEIFDDQFSVERPDGSNFTLKIRSTKLEDSAMYFCASRFNSGTDGYTFGSGTRLTVV.

J is TRBJ2-7 and V is TRBV7-9; D is perhaps TRBD1 (5 bases). The V end was cut by 3 bases, the J end by 3 bases, with 12 bases between. The CDR3 extends over 14 amino acids. The germline gives CDR1 SEHNR, CDR2 FQNEAQ (reference sequence). The CDR3 DNA reads TGTGCCAGCAGCTTTACCTCGACAGACTACGAGCAGTACTTC. It encodes CASSFTSTDYEQYF.

The rearrangement uses TRBV11-2 and TRBJ2-7, with 7 nucleotides matching TRBD2. This CDR3 has 15 residues. V dropped 5 bases and J dropped 4; count of bases not matched to a gene: 11. Germline V lookup: CDR1 SGHAT, CDR2 FQNNGV. The CDR3 DNA reads as TGTGCCAGCAGCCTTCCGGGACTACGGGGTTACGAGCAGTACTTC. Protein product: CASSLPGLRGYEQYF.

The chain links TRBV27 to TRBJ2-6, with 7 bases aligning to TRBD2. Germline lookup yields CDR1 MNHEY and CDR2 SMNVEV (reference sequence). V gave up 7 bases and J gave up 1 base; unmatched junction bases: 7. The CDR3 runs to 16 residues. CDR3 sequence reads: CASTKAGSSGANVLTF. CDR3 DNA: TGTGCCAGCACCAAAGCGGGGTCGTCTGGGGCCAACGTCCTGACTTTC.

The J gene is TRBJ2-3, the V gene TRBV6-2 or TRBV6-3, with 9 bases fitting TRBD2. The J segment lost 1 base and the V segment lost 4 bases, leaving 3 bases of the junction unmatched. The CDR3 runs to 15 residues. The germline V gene has CDR1 MNHEY and CDR2 SVGEGT. In DNA, the CDR3 is TGTGCCAGCAGTTTAGAGCGGGGGGGCACAGATACGCAGTATTTT. This translates into CASSLERGGTDTQYF.

Here the CDR3 DNA reads TGCGCCAGCAGCCCGGGACAGGGAAGGACTGAAGCTTTCTTT. Translated, it gives CASSPGQGRTEAFF. The chain carries TRBV5-1 and TRBJ1-1, with 9 bases matching TRBD1. The germline V gene encodes CDR1 SGHRS and CDR2 YFSETQ. This CDR3 has 14 amino acids. J was trimmed by 5 bases and V by 4 bases; bases with no gene match: 6.

V is TRBV6-1 and J is TRBJ1-6, with 8 bases aligning to TRBD1. CDR1 is MNHNS, CDR2 SASEGT, per germline. Trimming took 2 bases from V and 9 from J; bases not matched to a gene: 6. The length of the CDR3 is 15 residues. For the CDR3, the DNA is TGTGCCAGCAGTGAATTGGACAGGGTGGGTTCACCCCTCCACTTT. Its translation is CASSELDRVGSPLHF.

Here the CDR3 reads CASSPRLAGGPVNTGELFF. CDR3 DNA sequence: TGTGCCAGCAGCCCCCGACTAGCGGGGGGGCCAGTTAACACCGGGGAGCTGTTTTTT. J is TRBJ2-2 and V is TRBV7-2, with 14 positions matching TRBD2. The CDR3 contains 19 residues. Germline values: CDR1 SGHTA, CDR2 FQGNSA. With V trimmed by 5 bases and J by 2 bases, 10 bases remained unmatched.